This TCR beta chain was observed in a study of tumor-infiltrating lymphocytes in primary liver carcinoma. Study at large: Read depth, roughly 3.65 to 8 million productive TCRbeta reads, did not differ significantly between tissues. Study conclusions and caveats: Pairs of tumor regions overlapped more than tumor-adjacent and tumor-blood pairs did. Just about 7-24% of leading clones were found in every one of five regions.

It was from approximately 22-30 mg of unsorted bulk tissue that RNA and DNA were co-extracted. Each sampled tumor had five separate regions taken from it. Germline values: CDR1 SGHRS, CDR2 YFSETQ. The CDR3 loop spans 15 amino acids. Trimming shortened V by 4 bases and J by 7 bases, and 20 bases separated the two germline ends. This clonotype turned up a few times. What it binds is unknown. Priming with a constant-region primer yielded TCR beta cDNA from 400 to 550 ng total RNA. Modified slightly, ARM-PCR produced TCR beta libraries over three nested multiplex PCR rounds. Running 9 to 10 cycles apiece, the first two PCR rounds relied on TRBV1-TRBV30 forward primers together with a C-beta reverse primer. In TCRdb, the multiplex PCR reads were re-called with MiXCR into one record per CDR3 protein. The data hold about 190,000 distinct CDR3 sequences, with roughly 80% observed a single time.

The sequenced sample was tumor tissue from primary liver carcinoma. The gene calls are TRBV5-1 and TRBJ1-1; TRBD1 might be the D (6 bases). This receptor was identified in a man in his forties with primary liver carcinoma and hepatitis B virus infection. The CDR3: CASSVNMVADSEAFF. As DNA, the CDR3 is TGCGCCAGCAGCGTAAACATGGTGGCGGACAGTGAAGCTTTCTTT.